This T cell receptor beta chain came from a study of cytomegalovirus exposure and HLA in healthy donors. The V and J ends lost 2 bases and 12 bases, in that order; junction bases with no gene match: 10. CDR3 length: 15 residues. Germline V gives CDR1 MNHNY, CDR2 SVGAGI (reference sequence). It was with 60 Vbeta and 13 Jbeta primers that the PCR ran. Some clones are missing from TCRdb's copy, which holds only in-frame ones; the method was immunoSEQ multiplex PCR. The table includes 240,000 or so clones, more than 75% detected once. This clone was observed a single time. Specimen: PBMCs. The TCR sequence derives from a woman aged 40 to 49 in good health and CMV-seropositive. The J gene is TRBJ1-1, the V gene TRBV6-6, with 12 nucleotides matching TRBD1. CDR3 amino acids: CASSYRYGTGGETFF. CDR3 sequence (DNA): TGTGCCAGCAGTTACAGATACGGGACAGGGGGCGAAACTTTCTTT.